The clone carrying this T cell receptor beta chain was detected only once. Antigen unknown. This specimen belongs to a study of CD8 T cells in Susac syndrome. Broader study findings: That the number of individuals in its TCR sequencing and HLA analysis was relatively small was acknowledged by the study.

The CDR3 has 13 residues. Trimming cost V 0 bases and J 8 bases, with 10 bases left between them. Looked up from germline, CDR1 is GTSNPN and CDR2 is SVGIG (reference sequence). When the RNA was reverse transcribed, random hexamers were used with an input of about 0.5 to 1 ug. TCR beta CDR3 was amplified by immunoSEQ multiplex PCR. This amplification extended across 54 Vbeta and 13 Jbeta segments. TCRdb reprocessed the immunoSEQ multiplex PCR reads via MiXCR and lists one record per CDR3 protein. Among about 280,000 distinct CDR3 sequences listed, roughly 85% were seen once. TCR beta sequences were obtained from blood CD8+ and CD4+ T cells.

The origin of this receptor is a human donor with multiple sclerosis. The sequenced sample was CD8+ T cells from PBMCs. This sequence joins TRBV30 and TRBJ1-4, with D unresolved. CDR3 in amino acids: CAWSVGPGEKLFF. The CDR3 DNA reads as TGTGCCTGGAGTGTCGGGCCGGGGGAAAAACTGTTTTTT.